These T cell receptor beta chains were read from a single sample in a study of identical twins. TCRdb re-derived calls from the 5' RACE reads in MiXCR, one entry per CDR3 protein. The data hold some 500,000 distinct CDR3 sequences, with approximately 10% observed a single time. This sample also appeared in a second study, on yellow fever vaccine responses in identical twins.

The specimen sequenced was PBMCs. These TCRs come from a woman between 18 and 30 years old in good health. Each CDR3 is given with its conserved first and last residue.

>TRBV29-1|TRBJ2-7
CSVERTDKYEQYF
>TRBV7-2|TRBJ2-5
CASSLGRGRGETQYF
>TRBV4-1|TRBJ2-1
CASSRLLAGGFNEQFF
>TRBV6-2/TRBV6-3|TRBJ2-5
CASNPGQALHGTQYF
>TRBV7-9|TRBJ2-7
CASSYAQYEQYF
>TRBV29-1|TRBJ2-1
CSVSVLRNEQFF
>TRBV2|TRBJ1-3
CASSRDRAGNTIYF
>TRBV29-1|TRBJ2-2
CSVTGGWTGELFF
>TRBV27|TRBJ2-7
CASSGNSYEQYF
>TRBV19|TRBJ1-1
CASSIGVAEGATEAFF
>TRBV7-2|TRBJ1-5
CASSLQLQQPQHF
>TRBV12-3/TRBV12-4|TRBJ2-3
CASSSSSGTSGTTDTQYF
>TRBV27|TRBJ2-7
CASSQTVGGSFREQYF
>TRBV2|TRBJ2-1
CASSVPGLATNEQFF
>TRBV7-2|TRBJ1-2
CASRIGQTTNYGYTF
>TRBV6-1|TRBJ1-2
CASRPTGTGGYTF
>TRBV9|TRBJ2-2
CASSVEDSYTGELFF
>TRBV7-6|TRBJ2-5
CASSFGLAGAEETQYF
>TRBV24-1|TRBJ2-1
CATSDNPGLDDNEQFF
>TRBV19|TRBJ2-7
CASSMRDNSYEQYF
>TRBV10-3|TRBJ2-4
CAISAREGSKNIQYF
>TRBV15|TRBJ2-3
CATSRGVAGGFADTQYF
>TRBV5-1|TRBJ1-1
CASSLAGRDGTEAFF
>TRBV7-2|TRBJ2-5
CASSAGGAGAHMGTQYF
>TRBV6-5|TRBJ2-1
CASSNRDTSYNEQFF
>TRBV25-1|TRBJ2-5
CASSELDNPGETQYF
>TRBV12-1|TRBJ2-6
CASSFPGTGGSGANVLTF
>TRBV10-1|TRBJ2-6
CASSESMGTGANVLTF
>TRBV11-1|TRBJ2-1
CASSLLGLAGGSSYNEQFF
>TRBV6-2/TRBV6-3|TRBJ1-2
CASSYKGTSGYTF
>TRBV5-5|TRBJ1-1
CASSLAAGETTITEAFF
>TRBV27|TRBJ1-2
CASSLSGQGGGYTF
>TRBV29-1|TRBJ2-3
CSVVGSASGIGQHTQYF
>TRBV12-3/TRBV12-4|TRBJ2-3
CASRREGRTDTQYF
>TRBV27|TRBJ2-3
CASSFRRGVADTQYF
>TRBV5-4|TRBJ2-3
CASSPSGTNQDTQYF
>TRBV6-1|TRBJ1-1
CASIPTALGTEAFF
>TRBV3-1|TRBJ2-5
CTSSQDGHLSYQETQYF
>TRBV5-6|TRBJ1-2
CASSFEGSGGYTF
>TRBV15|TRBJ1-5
CATSRDGTVGNQPQHF
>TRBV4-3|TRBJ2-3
CASSQGLAGGGTQYF
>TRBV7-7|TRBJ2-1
CASSFGEGSEQFF
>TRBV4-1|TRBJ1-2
CASSQDREVYGYTF
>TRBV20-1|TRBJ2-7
CSARSPGQVFYEQYF
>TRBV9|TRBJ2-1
CASSETGQRYNEQFF
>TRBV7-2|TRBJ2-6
CASNKNSGANVLTF
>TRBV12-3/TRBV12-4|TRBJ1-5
CASRSIKGPGEPQHF
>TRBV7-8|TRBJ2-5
CASSRGLAGSQETQYF
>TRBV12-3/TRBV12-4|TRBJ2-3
CASSLNGQDTDTQYF
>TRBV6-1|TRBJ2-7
CASSDLLFAGGSYEQYF
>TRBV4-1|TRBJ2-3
CASSEDRGLAGVTDTQYF
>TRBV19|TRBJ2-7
CASSMFAGVVNEQYF
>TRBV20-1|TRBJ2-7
CSAIKFGTSPDYNEQYF
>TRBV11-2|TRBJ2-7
CASSLDRTSGGYSYEQYF
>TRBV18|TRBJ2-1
CASSPISGTVSEQFF
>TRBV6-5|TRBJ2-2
CASSLVTGELFF
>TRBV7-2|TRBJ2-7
CASSPPVSYEQYF
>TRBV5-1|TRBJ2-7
CASSLEPSGPPTGYEQYF
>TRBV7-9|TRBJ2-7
CASSLAEGGQIYYQQYF
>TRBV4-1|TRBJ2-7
CASRQDTGTVLYEQYF